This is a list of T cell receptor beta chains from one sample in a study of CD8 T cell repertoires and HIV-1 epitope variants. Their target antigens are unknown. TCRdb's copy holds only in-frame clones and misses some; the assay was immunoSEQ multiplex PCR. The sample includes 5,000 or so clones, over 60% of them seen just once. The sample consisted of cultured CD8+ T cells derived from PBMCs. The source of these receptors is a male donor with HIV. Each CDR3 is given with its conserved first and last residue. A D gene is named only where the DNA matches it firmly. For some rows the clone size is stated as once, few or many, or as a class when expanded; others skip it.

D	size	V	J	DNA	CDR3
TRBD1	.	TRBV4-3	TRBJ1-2	TGCGCCAGCAGCCAAGATCTAGAGGCAGGGGGCTATGGCTACACCTTC	CASSQDLEAGGYGYTF
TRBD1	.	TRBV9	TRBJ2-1	TGTGCCAGCAGCGTAGTTCGGACAGGGTATAATGAGCAGTTCTTC	CASSVVRTGYNEQFF
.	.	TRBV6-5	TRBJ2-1	TGTGCCAGCAGCCGACCCTACAATGAGCAGTTCTTC	CASSRPYNEQFF
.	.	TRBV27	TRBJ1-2	TGTGCCAGCAGTTCGACCCCAGGGGAGTGGGGCTATGGCTACACCTTC	CASSSTPGEWGYGYTF
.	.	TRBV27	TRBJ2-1	TGTGCCAGCAGCCAAGCGTACAACAATGAGCAGTTCTTC	CASSQAYNNEQFF
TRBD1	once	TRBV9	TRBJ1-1	TGTGCCAGCAGCGTAGGGGCAGGGGGCCTCAACACTGAAGCTTTCTTT	CASSVGAGGLNTEAFF
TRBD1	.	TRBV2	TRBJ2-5	TGTGCCAGCAGTGAAGCTGGACAGGGGGCGTGGGAGCAGTACTTC	CASSEAGQGAWEQYF
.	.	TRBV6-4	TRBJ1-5	TGTGCCAAGGGTAAGGGGCATAGCAATCAGCCCCAGCATTTT	CAKGKGHSNQPQHF
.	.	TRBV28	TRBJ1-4	TGTGCCAGCGCAATTACTGGCCACCGGGGGGAAAAACTGTTTTTT	CASAITGHRGEKLFF
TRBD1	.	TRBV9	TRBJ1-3	TGTGCCAGCAGCGAGGGGACAGGCGATTACTCTGGAAACACCATATATTTT	CASSEGTGDYSGNTIYF
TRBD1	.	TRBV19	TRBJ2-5	TGTGCCACCAACAGGGGGTCGGGAGAGACCCAGTACTTC	CATNRGSGETQYF
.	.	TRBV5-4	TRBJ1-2	TGTGCCAGCAGCTTGGGGCAGGGGCTGATACGCTACACCTTC	CASSLGQGLIRYTF
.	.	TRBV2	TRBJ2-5	TGTGCCAGCAGCTCCGCCGGGATAGATCAAGAGACCCAGTACTTC	CASSSAGIDQETQYF
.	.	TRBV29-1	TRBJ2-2	TGCAGCGTTGTCGGAAACCTGAACACCGGGGAGCTGTTTTTT	CSVVGNLNTGELFF
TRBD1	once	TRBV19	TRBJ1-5	TGTGCCAGTAGTCGCGTCCGGGACAGGGGAGATCAGCCCCAGCATTTT	CASSRVRDRGDQPQHF
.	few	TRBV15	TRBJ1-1	TGTGCCACCAGCAGAGACCGAGGGTGGTGGACTGAAGCTTTCTTT	CATSRDRGWWTEAFF
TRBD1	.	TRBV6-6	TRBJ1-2	TGTGCCAGCAGTTACCTCTCCGGGACAGGGGATGGCTACACCTTC	CASSYLSGTGDGYTF
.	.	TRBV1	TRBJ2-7	TGCACCAGCAGCCATTCTCTGCGGTACGAGCAGTACTTC	CTSSHSLRYEQYF
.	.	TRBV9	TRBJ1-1	TGTGCCAGCAGCGTAGGGGTAGGGAGCGGCACTGAAGCTTTCTTT	CASSVGVGSGTEAFF
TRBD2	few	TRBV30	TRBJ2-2	TGTGCCTGGAGTGTAGCGGGGGGCGGGGAGCTGTTTTTT	CAWSVAGGGELFF